Listed here are 11 T cell receptor beta chains from one sample, sequenced in a study of CD8+ T cells in alopecia areata (dated by TCRdb to the late 2010s). The sample's time point label, decoded: baseline before oral tofacitinib. The method was the immunoSEQ multiplex PCR assay. RNA was extracted from all samples and reverse transcribed into cDNA, which served as template for TCR sequencing. TCRdb stores this immuneACCESS table with in-frame sequences only. Part of the clones is absent; in the studies checked, under half of the shortfall reflects unresolved V genes, and no reason is known for the rest. In this sample the table shows 150,000 to 200,000 clones, about 66% of which occur a single time. The ten biggest clones cover about an eighth of the sample. Sequenced material: CD8+ T cells sorted from blood, taken at week 0. These receptors all come from a human donor with alopecia areata.

The chain joins TRBV5-1 to TRBJ2-3, with a possible D match to TRBD1 (6 bases). CDR1 is SGHRS, CDR2 YFSETQ, per germline. This CDR3 is built from 15 residues. V was shortened by 5 bases and J by 1 base, with 14 bases between the two germline ends. Here the CDR3 DNA reads TGCGCCAGCAGACGGGACACCTCTCGCACAGATACGCAGTATTTT. Encoded protein: CASRRDTSRTDTQYF.

The V call is TRBV7-9, the J call TRBJ2-7; tentatively, D is TRBD1 (5 bases). CDR1 and CDR2 (germline): SEHNR, FQNEAQ (reference sequence). The CDR3 consists of 16 residues. The germline V and J ends were trimmed by 4 bases and 2 bases, with 18 bases remaining between them. The CDR3 region is CASSSKGLLLAYEQYF. The CDR3 nucleotides are TGTGCCAGCAGCTCCAAGGGGCTCCTCCTGGCCTACGAGCAGTACTTC. The full variable domain, completed using reference TRBV7-9 and TRBJ2-7, is DTGVSQNPRHKITKRGQNVTFRCDPISEHNRLYWYRQTLGQGPEFLTYFQNEAQLEKSRLLSDRFSAERPKGSFSTLEIQRTEQGDSAMYLCASSSKGLLLAYEQYFGPGTRLTVT.

The genes are TRBV23-1 and TRBJ1-4; 8 nucleotides match TRBD1. TRBV23-1 is filed as an ORF, its function uncertain. CDR3 length: 16 amino acids. V dropped 2 bases and J dropped 7; count of bases not matched to a gene: 9. The CDR3 loop is CASSQPTGVGLEKLFF. The CDR3 region has the DNA TGCGCCAGCAGTCAACCGACAGGGGTGGGGCTTGAAAAACTGTTTTTT.

The V and J genes are TRBV7-9 and TRBJ1-5; TRBD1 matches 7 bases. Trimming at V came to 5 bases and at J to 5 bases, leaving 9 bases not matched to a gene. CDR3 size: 15 residues. Germline CDR1 is SEHNR and CDR2 is FQNEAQ (reference sequence). The CDR3 coding sequence is TGTGCCAGCAGCGACACAGGGGCGGTGGATCAGCCCCAGCATTTT. Encoded protein: CASSDTGAVDQPQHF.

The V call is TRBV7-6, the J call TRBJ2-5; D gene uncertain. The CDR3 spans 14 residues. The germline V and J ends were trimmed by 1 base and 2 bases, with 8 bases remaining between them. Looked up from germline, CDR1 is SGHVS and CDR2 is FNYEAQ. The CDR3 is CASSLESRQETQYF. CDR3 nucleotides: TGTGCCAGCAGCTTAGAGTCACGTCAAGAGACCCAGTACTTC.

The sample holds a few counts of this clone. The chain couples TRBV4-2 to TRBJ1-1; D unresolved. The CDR3 contains 14 residues. V was clipped by 1 base and J by 6 bases, with 12 bases between them. The germline gives CDR1 LGHNA, CDR2 YNFKEQ. This chain's CDR3 is CASSQVQVSPEAFF. CDR3 coding DNA: TGTGCCAGCAGCCAAGTCCAAGTCAGTCCTGAAGCTTTCTTT.

This chain links TRBV6-5 with TRBJ2-1, with D possibly matching TRBD2 (6 bases). V lost 2 bases and J 6 bases, leaving 11 bases between the germline ends. The CDR3 has 14 residues. Germline V gene data show CDR1 as MNHEY and CDR2 as SVGAGI. The CDR3 sequence: CASSYGGTPNEQFF. The CDR3 DNA is TGTGCCAGCAGTTACGGGGGGACCCCCAATGAGCAGTTCTTC.

This chain links TRBV19 with TRBJ2-5; possibly TRBD1 for D (6 bases). Germline assignment: CDR1 LNHDA and CDR2 SQIVND (reference sequence). The CDR3 has 15 residues. V lost 6 bases to trimming and J lost 3 bases, with 17 bases between them. The CDR3 protein is CASSEYTNREETQYF. CDR3 bases: TGTGCCAGTAGCGAGTATACTAACAGGGAAGAGACCCAGTACTTC.

The chain carries TRBV29-1 and TRBJ2-2, with D tentatively TRBD1 (5 bases). V was trimmed by 6 bases and J by 6 bases, leaving 8 bases between them. This CDR3 has 11 residues. Germline-derived CDR1 and CDR2 are SQVTM and ANQGSEA. CDR3 sequence: CSVTGSGELFF. DNA of the CDR3: TGCAGCGTCACAGGTTCCGGGGAGCTGTTTTTT.

This chain joins TRBV30 and TRBJ1-2; D is undetermined. V was shortened by 2 bases and J by 0 bases, with 16 bases between the two germline ends. The CDR3 covers 16 residues. Germline V CDR1 and CDR2: GTSNPN, SVGIG (reference sequence). The CDR3, as DNA: TGTGCCTGGAGTAACTCCGGAGCTGAAGCTAACTATGGCTACACCTTC. Its protein is CAWSNSGAEANYGYTF. Full variable domain (rest looked up from reference TRBV30 and TRBJ1-2): SQTIHQWPATLVQPVGSPLSLECTVEGTSNPNLYWYRQAAGRGLQLLFYSVGIGQISSEVPQNLSASRPQDRQFILSSKKLLLSDSGFYLCAWSNSGAEANYGYTFGSGTRLTVV.

This chain links TRBV13 with TRBJ1-1; D ambiguous. V was shortened by 8 bases and J by 8 bases, with 12 bases between the two germline ends. The germline V gene encodes CDR1 PRHDT and CDR2 FYEKMQ (reference sequence). The CDR3 loop spans 11 amino acids. CDR3 sequence: CASASGVEAFF. For the CDR3, the DNA is TGTGCCAGCGCGTCCGGGGTAGAAGCTTTCTTT.